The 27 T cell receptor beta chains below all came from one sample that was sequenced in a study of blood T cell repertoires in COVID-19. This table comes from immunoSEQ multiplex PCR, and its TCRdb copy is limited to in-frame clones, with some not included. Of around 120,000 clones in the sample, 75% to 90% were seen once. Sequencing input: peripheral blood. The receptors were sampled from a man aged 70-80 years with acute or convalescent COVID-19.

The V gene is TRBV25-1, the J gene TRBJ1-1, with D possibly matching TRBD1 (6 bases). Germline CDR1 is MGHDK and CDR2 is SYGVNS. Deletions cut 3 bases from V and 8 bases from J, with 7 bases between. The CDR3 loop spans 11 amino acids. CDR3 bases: TGTGCCAGCAGTGAGGGGGCCGAAGCTTTCTTT. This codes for CASSEGAEAFF.

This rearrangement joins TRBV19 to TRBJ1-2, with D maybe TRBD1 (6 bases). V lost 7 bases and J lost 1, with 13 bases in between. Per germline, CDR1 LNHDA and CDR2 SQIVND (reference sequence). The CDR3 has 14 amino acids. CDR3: CASTDRLRNYGYTF. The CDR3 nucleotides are TGTGCCAGTACGGACAGATTGCGTAACTATGGCTACACCTTC.

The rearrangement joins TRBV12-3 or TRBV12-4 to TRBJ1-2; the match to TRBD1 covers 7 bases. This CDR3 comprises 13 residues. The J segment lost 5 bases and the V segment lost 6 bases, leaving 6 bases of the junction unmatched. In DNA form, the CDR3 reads TGTGCCAGCAGCCGGACAGGCGTATATGGCTACACCTTC. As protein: CASSRTGVYGYTF.

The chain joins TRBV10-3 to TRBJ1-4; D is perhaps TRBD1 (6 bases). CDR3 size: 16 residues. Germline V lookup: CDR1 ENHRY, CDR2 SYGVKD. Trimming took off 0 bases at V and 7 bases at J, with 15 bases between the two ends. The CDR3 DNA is TGTGCCATCAGTGAGTCAATAAGTACAGGGCCTGAAAAACTGTTTTTT. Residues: CAISESISTGPEKLFF.

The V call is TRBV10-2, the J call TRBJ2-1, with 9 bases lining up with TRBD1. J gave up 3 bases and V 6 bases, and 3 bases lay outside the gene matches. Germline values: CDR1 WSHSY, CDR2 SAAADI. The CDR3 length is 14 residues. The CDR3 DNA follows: TGCGCCAGCAGGAGGGACAGGGACTACAATGAGCAGTTCTTC. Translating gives CASRRDRDYNEQFF.

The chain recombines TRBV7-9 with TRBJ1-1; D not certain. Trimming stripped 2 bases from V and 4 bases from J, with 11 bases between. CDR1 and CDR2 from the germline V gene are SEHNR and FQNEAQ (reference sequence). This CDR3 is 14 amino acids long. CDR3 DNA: TGTGCCAGCAGCTTAACTAGGGATCGCACTGAAGCTTTCTTT. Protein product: CASSLTRDRTEAFF.

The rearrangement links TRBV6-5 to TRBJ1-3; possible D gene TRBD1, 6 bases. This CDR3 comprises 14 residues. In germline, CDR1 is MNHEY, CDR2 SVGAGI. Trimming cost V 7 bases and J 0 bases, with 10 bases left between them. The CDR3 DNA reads TGTGCCAGCAAAGGACAGAGCTCTGGAAACACCATATATTTT. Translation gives CASKGQSSGNTIYF.

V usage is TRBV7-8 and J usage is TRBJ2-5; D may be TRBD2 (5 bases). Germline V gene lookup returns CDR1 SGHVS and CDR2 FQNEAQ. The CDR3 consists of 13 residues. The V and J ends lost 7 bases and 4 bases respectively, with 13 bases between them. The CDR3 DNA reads TGTGCCAGCACGAGGTTTGGAGGAGAGACCCAGTACTTC. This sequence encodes CASTRFGGETQYF. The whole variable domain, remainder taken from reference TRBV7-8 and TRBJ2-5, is GAGVSQSPRYKVAKRGQDVALRCDPISGHVSLFWYQQALGQGPEFLTYFQNEAQLDKSGLPSDRFFAERPEGSVSTLKIQRTQQEDSAVYLCASTRFGGETQYFGPGTRLLVL.

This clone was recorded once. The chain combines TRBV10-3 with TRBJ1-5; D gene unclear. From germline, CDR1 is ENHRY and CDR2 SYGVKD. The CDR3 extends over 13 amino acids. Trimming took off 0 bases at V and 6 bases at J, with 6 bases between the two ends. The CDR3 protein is CAISESNGQPQHF. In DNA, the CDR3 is TGTGCCATCAGTGAGTCGAACGGTCAGCCCCAGCATTTT.

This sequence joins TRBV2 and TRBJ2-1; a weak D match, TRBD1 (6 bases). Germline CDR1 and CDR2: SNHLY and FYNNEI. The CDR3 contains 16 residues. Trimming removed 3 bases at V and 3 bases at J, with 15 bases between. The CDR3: CASSDVGTKYYNEQFF. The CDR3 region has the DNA TGTGCCAGCAGTGACGTCGGGACAAAATACTACAATGAGCAGTTCTTC.

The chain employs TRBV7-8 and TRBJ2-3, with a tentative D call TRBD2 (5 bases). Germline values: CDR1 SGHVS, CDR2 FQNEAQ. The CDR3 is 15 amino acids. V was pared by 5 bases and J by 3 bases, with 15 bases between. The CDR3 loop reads CASSPPSRRTDTQYF. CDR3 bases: TGTGCCAGCAGCCCTCCTAGCCGCAGGACAGATACGCAGTATTTT.

CDR3 DNA sequence: TGTGCCAGCAGTTCGCCGACCCTCAACAGGCGGGGGGCTAATGGCTACACCTTC. This translates into CASSSPTLNRRGANGYTF. The chain has TRBV28 and TRBJ1-2; weak D call: TRBD1 (6 bases). V lost 4 bases, J lost 6 bases, and 27 bases lay in between. The germline gives CDR1 MDHEN, CDR2 SYDVKM. The CDR3 contains 18 residues.

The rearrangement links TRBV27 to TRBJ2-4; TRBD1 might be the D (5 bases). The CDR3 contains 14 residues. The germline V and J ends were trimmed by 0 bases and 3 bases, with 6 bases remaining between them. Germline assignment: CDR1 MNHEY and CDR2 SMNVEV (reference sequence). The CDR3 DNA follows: TGTGCCAGCAGTTTATCAGGGGACAAAAACATTCAGTACTTC. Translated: CASSLSGDKNIQYF.

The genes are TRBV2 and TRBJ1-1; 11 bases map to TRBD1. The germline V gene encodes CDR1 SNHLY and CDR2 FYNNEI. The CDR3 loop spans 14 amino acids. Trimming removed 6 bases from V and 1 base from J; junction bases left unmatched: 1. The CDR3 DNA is TGTGCCAGCAGGGGACAGGGGGAGAACACTGAAGCTTTCTTT. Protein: CASRGQGENTEAFF.

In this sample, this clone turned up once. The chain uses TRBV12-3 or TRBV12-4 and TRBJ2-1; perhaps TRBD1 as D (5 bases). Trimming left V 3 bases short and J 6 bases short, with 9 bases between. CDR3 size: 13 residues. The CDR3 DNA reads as TGTGCCAGCAGTTTTAGGGGATCCAATGAGCAGTTCTTC. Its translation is CASSFRGSNEQFF.

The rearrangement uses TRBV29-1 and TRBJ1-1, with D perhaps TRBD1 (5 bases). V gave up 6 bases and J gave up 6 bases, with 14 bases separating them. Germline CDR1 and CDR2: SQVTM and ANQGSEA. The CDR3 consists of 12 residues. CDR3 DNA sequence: TGCAGCGTATGGCAGGGTAGGGCTGAAGCTTTCTTT. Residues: CSVWQGRAEAFF.

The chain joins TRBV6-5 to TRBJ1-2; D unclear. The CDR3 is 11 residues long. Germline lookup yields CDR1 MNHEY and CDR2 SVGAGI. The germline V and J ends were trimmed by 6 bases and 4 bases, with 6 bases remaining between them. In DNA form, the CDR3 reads TGTGCCAGCAGGGGAGGCTATGGCTACACCTTC. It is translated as CASRGGYGYTF.

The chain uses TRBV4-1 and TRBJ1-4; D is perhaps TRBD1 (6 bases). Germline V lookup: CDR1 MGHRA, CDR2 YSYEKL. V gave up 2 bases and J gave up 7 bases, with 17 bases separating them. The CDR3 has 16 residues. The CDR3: CASSQPLQGLGEKLFF. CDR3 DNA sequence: TGCGCCAGCAGCCAACCCCTCCAGGGGTTGGGTGAAAAACTGTTTTTT.

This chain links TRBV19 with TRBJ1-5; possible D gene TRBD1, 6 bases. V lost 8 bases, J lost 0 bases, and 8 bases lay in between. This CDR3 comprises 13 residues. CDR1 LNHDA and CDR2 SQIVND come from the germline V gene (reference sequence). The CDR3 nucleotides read TGTGCCAGTGGACAGACTAGCAATCAGCCCCAGCATTTT. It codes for CASGQTSNQPQHF.

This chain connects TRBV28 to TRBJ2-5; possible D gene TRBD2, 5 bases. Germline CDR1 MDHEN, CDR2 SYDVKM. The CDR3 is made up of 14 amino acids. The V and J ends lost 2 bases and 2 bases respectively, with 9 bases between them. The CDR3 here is CASSLPGIQETQYF. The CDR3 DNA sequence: TGTGCCAGCAGTTTACCGGGGATTCAAGAGACCCAGTACTTC.

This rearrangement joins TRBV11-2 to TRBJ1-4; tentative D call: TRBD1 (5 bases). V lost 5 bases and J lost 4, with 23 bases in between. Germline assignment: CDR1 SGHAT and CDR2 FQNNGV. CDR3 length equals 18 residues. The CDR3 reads CASSRSLTWRQLNEKLFF. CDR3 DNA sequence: TGTGCCAGCAGCCGATCCCTCACCTGGAGACAGCTTAATGAAAAACTGTTTTTT. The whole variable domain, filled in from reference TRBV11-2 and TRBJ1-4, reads EAGVAQSPRYKIIEKRQSVAFWCNPISGHATLYWYQQILGQGPKLLIQFQNNGVVDDSQLPKDRFSAERLKGVDSTLKIQPAKLEDSAVYLCASSRSLTWRQLNEKLFFGSGTQLSVL.

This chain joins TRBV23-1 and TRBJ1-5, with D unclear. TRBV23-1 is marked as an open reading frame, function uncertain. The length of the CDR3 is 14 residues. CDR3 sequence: CASYGRDSNQPQHF. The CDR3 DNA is TGCGCTTCTTACGGACGGGATAGCAATCAGCCCCAGCATTTT.

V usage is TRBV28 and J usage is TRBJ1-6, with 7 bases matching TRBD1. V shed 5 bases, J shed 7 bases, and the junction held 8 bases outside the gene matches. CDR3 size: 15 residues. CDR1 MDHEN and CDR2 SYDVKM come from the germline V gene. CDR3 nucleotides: TGTGCCAGCAGTCTGCCGACAGGGAACAATTCACCCCTCCACTTT. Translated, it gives CASSLPTGNNSPLHF.

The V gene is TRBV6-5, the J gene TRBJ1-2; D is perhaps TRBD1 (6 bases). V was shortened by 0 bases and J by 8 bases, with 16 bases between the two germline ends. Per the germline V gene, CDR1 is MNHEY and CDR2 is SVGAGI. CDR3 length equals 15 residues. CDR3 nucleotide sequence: TGTGCCAGCAGTTACTCTGAACAGGGTGGAAGGGGCTACACCTTC. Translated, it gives CASSYSEQGGRGYTF.

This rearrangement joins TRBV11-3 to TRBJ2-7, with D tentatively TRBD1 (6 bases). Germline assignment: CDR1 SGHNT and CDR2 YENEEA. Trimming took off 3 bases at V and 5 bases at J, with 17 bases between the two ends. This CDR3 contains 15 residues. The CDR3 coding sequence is TGTGCCAGCAGCTTCTCGGACAGCCGCCCGGACGAGCAGTACTTC. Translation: CASSFSDSRPDEQYF.

CDR3 in amino acids: CASSQGRLGNYGYTF. The CDR3, as DNA: TGTGCCAGCAGCCAAGGGAGGTTGGGTAACTATGGCTACACCTTC. The genes are TRBV2 and TRBJ1-2; D ambiguous. The germline gives CDR1 SNHLY, CDR2 FYNNEI. The CDR3 covers 15 residues. Trimming took 6 bases from V and 1 from J, leaving 15 bases between them.

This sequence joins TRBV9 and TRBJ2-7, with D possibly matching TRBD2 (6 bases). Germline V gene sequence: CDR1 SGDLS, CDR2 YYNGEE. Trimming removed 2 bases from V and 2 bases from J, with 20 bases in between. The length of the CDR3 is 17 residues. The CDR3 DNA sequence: TGTGCCAGCAGCGTCCTGGCGGGACCGAACCCTACCTACGAGCAGTACTTC. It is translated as CASSVLAGPNPTYEQYF. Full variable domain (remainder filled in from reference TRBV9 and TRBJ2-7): DSGVTQTPKHLITATGQRVTLRCSPRSGDLSVYWYQQSLDQGLQFLIQYYNGEERAKGNILERFSAQQFPDLHSELNLSSLELGDSALYFCASSVLAGPNPTYEQYFGPGTRLTVT.